This passage covers 31 T cell receptor beta chains from one sample sequenced in a study of T cell repertoires in ileal Crohn's disease. Assay used: immunoSEQ multiplex PCR; TCRdb lists only in-frame clones, some missing. The sample includes about 62,000 clones, around 90% of them seen just once. Sample time point: neoterminal ileum biopsy at postoperative endoscopy, about 6 months after surgery. The sequenced sample consisted of ileal tissue. The receptors originated from an adult with Crohn's disease.

V gene TRBV13 combines with J gene TRBJ2-6, with 12 bases aligning to TRBD2. Germline V lookup: CDR1 PRHDT, CDR2 FYEKMQ (reference sequence). The CDR3 runs 19 residues. With V trimmed by 0 bases and J by 1 base, 4 bases remained unmatched. The CDR3 coding sequence is TGTGCCAGCAGCTTAGGATCTAGCGGGAGGGGTTCTGGGGCCAACGTCCTGACTTTC. Encoded protein: CASSLGSSGRGSGANVLTF.

The chain combines TRBV5-4 with TRBJ2-7, with 8 bases aligning to TRBD2. V shed 7 bases and J 6 bases; nucleotides not matched to a gene: 12. CDR3 length: 14 amino acids. The V gene's germline CDR1 is SGHNT and CDR2 YYREEE (reference sequence). The CDR3 sequence: CASAPGLEPLEQYF. The CDR3 nucleotides read TGTGCCAGCGCGCCGGGACTAGAACCCCTCGAGCAGTACTTC. The full variable domain, completed using reference TRBV5-4 and TRBJ2-7, is ETGVTQSPTHLIKTRGQQVTLRCSSQSGHNTVSWYQQALGQGPQFIFQYYREEENGRGNFPPRFSGLQFPNYSSELNVNALELDDSALYLCASAPGLEPLEQYFGPGTRLTVT.

CDR3 protein: CAWSHGTGAGAEAFF. The DNA for the CDR3 is TGTGCCTGGAGTCACGGGACAGGGGCCGGGGCTGAAGCTTTCTTT. This chain connects TRBV30 to TRBJ1-1, with 10 bases aligning to TRBD1. Germline loops: CDR1 GTSNPN, CDR2 SVGIG (reference sequence). The V gene end was trimmed by 2 bases and the J gene end by 6 bases; junction bases not matched to a gene: 9. The CDR3 has 15 amino acids.

This clone was seen only once. The chain employs TRBV5-6 and TRBJ1-4; TRBD1 aligns across 8 bases. The J segment lost 6 bases and the V segment lost 4 bases, leaving 8 bases of the junction unmatched. Germline V gives CDR1 SGHDT, CDR2 YYEEEE. CDR3 length: 15 amino acids. Here the CDR3 reads CASSRQGRMDEKLFF. CDR3 DNA sequence: TGTGCCAGCAGCCGACAGGGGAGGATGGATGAAAAACTGTTTTTT.

V gene TRBV11-2 combines with J gene TRBJ2-5; 13 positions match TRBD2. J gave up 4 bases and V 4 bases, and 9 bases lay outside the gene matches. The CDR3 is made up of 17 amino acids. Germline CDR1 SGHAT, CDR2 FQNNGV. DNA for the CDR3: TGTGCCAGCAGCTCGAGGCCGGGACTAGCGGGACGAGAGACCCAGTACTTC. Protein sequence: CASSSRPGLAGRETQYF.

The chain is built from TRBV27 and TRBJ2-3; the match to TRBD2 covers 9 bases. Germline V CDR1 and CDR2: MNHEY, SMNVEV (reference sequence). CDR3 length: 15 residues. J lost 5 bases, V lost 5 bases, and 8 bases had no gene match. The CDR3 loop reads CASSPRLAAGDTQYF. For the CDR3, the DNA is TGTGCCAGCAGTCCCAGACTAGCGGCGGGAGATACGCAGTATTTT.

J is TRBJ2-3 and V is TRBV14, with D unresolved. CDR1 is SGHDN and CDR2 is FVKESK in the germline V gene. CDR3 length equals 16 residues. The V and J ends lost 4 bases and 4 bases respectively, with 18 bases between them. This chain's CDR3 is CASSPRILSVPDTQYF. The CDR3 DNA reads TGTGCCAGCAGCCCGAGAATCCTTTCCGTTCCAGATACGCAGTATTTT.

The chain links TRBV28 to TRBJ1-6, with no clear D. Deletions cut 7 bases from V and 9 bases from J, with 13 bases between. The CDR3 runs to 13 residues. Germline CDR1 MDHEN, CDR2 SYDVKM. The chain's CDR3 is CASTPRIGSPLHF. CDR3 sequence (DNA): TGTGCCAGCACCCCCCGAATCGGTTCACCCCTCCACTTT.

The CDR3 spells CASSSPGTEAFF. CDR3 bases: TGTGCCAGCAGTAGTCCAGGGACTGAAGCTTTCTTT. This sequence joins TRBV6-5 and TRBJ1-1, with D possibly being TRBD1 (5 bases). This CDR3 has 12 residues. CDR1 is MNHEY, CDR2 SVGAGI, per germline. V was trimmed by 5 bases and J by 5 bases, leaving 9 bases between them.

The chain links TRBV27 to TRBJ1-5; no definite D call. Germline lookup yields CDR1 MNHEY and CDR2 SMNVEV (reference sequence). With 2 bases removed from V and 4 bases from J, the gap between germline ends came to 9 bases. The CDR3 is made up of 14 amino acids. CDR3 loop: CASSLGQNNQPQHF. The CDR3 DNA reads TGTGCCAGCAGTTTAGGGCAGAATAATCAGCCCCAGCATTTT.

The chain recombines TRBV6-5 with TRBJ2-7; TRBD1 agrees at 9 bases. V was pared by 8 bases and J by 3 bases, with 11 bases of the junction left unmatched. The V gene's germline CDR1 is MNHEY and CDR2 SVGAGI. This CDR3 comprises 15 residues. CDR3 region: CASRKRQGENYEQYF. CDR3 in DNA: TGTGCCAGCCGGAAACGACAGGGGGAGAACTACGAGCAGTACTTC.

The V gene is TRBV11-3, the J gene TRBJ2-7, with D unresolved. The CDR3 extends over 12 amino acids. Per germline, CDR1 SGHNT and CDR2 YENEEA. The V end was cut by 4 bases, the J end by 9 bases, with 13 bases between. CDR3 amino acids: CASSSKDLGQYF. The CDR3 DNA reads as TGTGCCAGCAGCTCGAAAGACTTGGGGCAGTACTTC. The full variable domain, in which reference TRBV11-3 and TRBJ2-7 provide the parts outside the CDR3, is EAGVVQSPRYKIIEKKQPVAFWCNPISGHNTLYWYLQNLGQGPELLIRYENEEAVDDSQLPKDRFSAERLKGVDSTLKIQPAELGDSAVYLCASSSKDLGQYFGPGTRLTVT.

This sequence joins TRBV28 and TRBJ1-2; 7 bases are a match to TRBD1. In germline, CDR1 is MDHEN, CDR2 SYDVKM. The CDR3 runs 13 residues. V was clipped by 5 bases and J by 8 bases; unmatched bases: 8. The CDR3 sequence is CASSPDTGAGYTF. The CDR3 bases are TGTGCCAGCAGTCCTGATACAGGGGCCGGCTACACCTTC.

The genes are TRBV7-2 and TRBJ2-3; D possibly corresponds to TRBD1 (6 bases). Deletions cut 5 bases from V and 2 bases from J, with 14 bases between. Germline V CDR1 and CDR2: SGHTA, FQGNSA. CDR3 length equals 15 residues. In nucleotides, the CDR3 is TGTGCCAGCAGCCCATTGTGGACAGCCACAGATACGCAGTATTTT. The encoded protein is CASSPLWTATDTQYF.

The chain carries TRBV18 and TRBJ1-5; perhaps TRBD1 as D (5 bases). The CDR3 contains 15 residues. Deletions cut 2 bases from V and 0 bases from J, with 8 bases between. The germline CDR1 and CDR2 sequences are KGHSH and LQKENI. The CDR3 region is CASSPIQVSNQPQHF. For the CDR3, the DNA is TGTGCCAGCTCACCAATACAGGTTAGCAATCAGCCCCAGCATTTT.

There are a few counts of this clone. This chain connects TRBV19 to TRBJ1-2, with D hard to call. Germline-derived CDR1 and CDR2 are LNHDA and SQIVND (reference sequence). V was trimmed by 6 bases and J by 5 bases, leaving 13 bases between them. This CDR3 spans 13 amino acids. This CDR3 is CASRARATYGYTF. The CDR3, as DNA: TGTGCCAGTAGAGCGAGGGCAACGTATGGCTACACCTTC.

V and J are TRBV6-5 and TRBJ1-2; 9 bases align to TRBD1. Trimming cost V 6 bases and J 4 bases; bases outside gene matches: 3. Germline V gives CDR1 MNHEY, CDR2 SVGAGI. CDR3 length equals 13 residues. The CDR3 sequence is CASRIQGAYGYTF. For the CDR3, the DNA is TGTGCCAGCAGAATACAGGGGGCCTATGGCTACACCTTC.

This chain uses TRBV19 with TRBJ1-5; TRBD1 matches at 10 bases. V lost 4 bases, J lost 6 bases, and 6 bases stayed unmatched. This CDR3 is built from 15 residues. CDR1 is LNHDA, CDR2 SQIVND, per germline (reference sequence). The CDR3 sequence is CASSSRQGAPQPQHF. The CDR3 DNA is TGTGCCAGTAGTAGCCGACAGGGGGCGCCTCAGCCCCAGCATTTT.

This clone appeared a single time. The chain uses TRBV5-6 and TRBJ2-3; D gene uncertain. The germline V gene has CDR1 SGHDT and CDR2 YYEEEE. The CDR3 spans 11 residues. Between the trimmed V and J ends, which lost 4 bases and 5 bases, there was a span of 5 bases. As DNA, the CDR3 is TGTGCCAGCAGCCTAGGAGATACGCAGTATTTT. This gives the protein CASSLGDTQYF.

The rearrangement uses TRBV4-2 and TRBJ2-7; 8 positions agree with TRBD2. The CDR3 is 15 amino acids. In germline, CDR1 is LGHNA, CDR2 YNFKEQ. Unmatched junction bases numbered 8, after V lost 4 bases and J lost 3 bases. Here the CDR3 DNA reads TGTGCCAGCAGCCCGACTCGAAGCGGGGGCTACGAGCAGTACTTC. It yields the protein CASSPTRSGGYEQYF.

The chain uses TRBV29-1 and TRBJ1-4; TRBD1 is a possible D gene (5 bases). The CDR3 totals 13 residues. Germline lookup yields CDR1 SQVTM and CDR2 ANQGSEA. V was shortened by 7 bases and J by 5 bases, with 14 bases between the two germline ends. CDR3 DNA: TGCAGCGCCGTAGGGGATACAAATGAAAAACTGTTTTTT. Residues: CSAVGDTNEKLFF.

This clone turned up a few times. This sequence joins TRBV29-1 and TRBJ1-2, with a possible D match to TRBD1 (6 bases). CDR1 is SQVTM, CDR2 ANQGSEA, per germline. The CDR3 loop spans 11 amino acids. The V end lost 8 bases, the J end lost 3 bases, and 10 bases lay between the germline ends. This chain's CDR3 is CSLKGDYGYTF. The CDR3 DNA reads TGCAGCCTAAAGGGGGACTATGGCTACACCTTC.

The CDR3 DNA is TGTGCCAGTAGTAACCGTGGACAGGGGGCTAAGTGGGGCACTGAAGCTTTCTTT. The encoded protein is CASSNRGQGAKWGTEAFF. This chain links TRBV19 with TRBJ1-1; 11 nucleotides agree with TRBD1. Germline CDR1 LNHDA, CDR2 SQIVND (reference sequence). Trimming removed 4 bases from V and 4 bases from J; junction bases left unmatched: 14. The CDR3 spans 18 residues.

The chain employs TRBV28 and TRBJ1-2, with D uncertain. Looked up from germline, CDR1 is MDHEN and CDR2 is SYDVKM. This CDR3 has 13 residues. Trimming stripped 2 bases from V and 6 bases from J, with 10 bases between. CDR3 sequence (DNA): TGTGCCAGCAGTTTACCCCTCGAGGATGGCTACACCTTC. Protein: CASSLPLEDGYTF.

The J gene is TRBJ2-1, the V gene TRBV5-4; weak D call: TRBD1 (6 bases). Germline V gene sequence: CDR1 SGHNT, CDR2 YYREEE (reference sequence). V was pared by 4 bases and J by 2 bases, with 19 bases between. The CDR3 totals 17 residues. The CDR3 protein is CASSRRSGKGAYNEQFF. The DNA of the CDR3 is TGTGCCAGCAGCCGCCGAAGTGGAAAGGGGGCCTACAATGAGCAGTTCTTC.

This clone was detected once. The genes are TRBV5-1 and TRBJ1-2, with unresolved D. The CDR3 covers 13 residues. The V end was cut by 4 bases, the J end by 1 base, with 8 bases between. In germline, CDR1 is SGHRS, CDR2 YFSETQ. The CDR3, as DNA: TGCGCCAGCAGCCTCGACATTAACTATGGCTACACCTTC. It is translated as CASSLDINYGYTF.

The chain has TRBV27 and TRBJ1-1; no reliable D call. The CDR3 runs 13 residues. Per the germline V gene, CDR1 is MNHEY and CDR2 is SMNVEV (reference sequence). V dropped 2 bases and J dropped 0 bases, with 4 bases sitting between them. DNA of the CDR3: TGTGCCAGCAGTTTAGTAGTGAACACTGAAGCTTTCTTT. Its translation is CASSLVVNTEAFF.

This clone has only a few counts. The chain links TRBV5-1 to TRBJ2-2; tentatively, D is TRBD2 (5 bases). From germline, CDR1 is SGHRS and CDR2 YFSETQ. CDR3 length: 11 residues. The ends were cut back, 4 bases at V and 15 bases at J, with 13 bases in the middle. CDR3 coding DNA: TGCGCCAGCAGCAATGAGAGGGAAATGTTTTTT. Protein product: CASSNEREMFF. Based on the CDR3 plus reference TRBV5-1 and TRBJ2-2, the full variable domain is KAGVTQTPRYLIKTRGQQVTLSCSPISGHRSVSWYQQTPGQGLQFLFEYFSETQRNKGNFPGRFSGRQFSNSRSEMNVSTLELGDSALYLCASSNEREMFFGEGSRLTVL.

The V call is TRBV6-1, the J call TRBJ2-2; a weak D match, TRBD2 (6 bases). CDR1 MNHNS and CDR2 SASEGT come from the germline V gene. Trimming took off 6 bases at V and 5 bases at J, with 10 bases between the two ends. The CDR3 extends over 13 amino acids. The CDR3, as DNA: TGTGCCAGCAGCTGGACTACTACCGGGGAGCTGTTTTTT. It specifies CASSWTTTGELFF.

V and J are TRBV13 and TRBJ2-1; possible D gene TRBD1, 5 bases. V lost 1 base and J lost 7, with 17 bases in between. The CDR3 loop spans 16 amino acids. Germline values: CDR1 PRHDT, CDR2 FYEKMQ (reference sequence). The chain's CDR3 is CASSLAQGSSRNEQFF. CDR3 coding DNA: TGTGCCAGCAGCTTAGCGCAGGGATCGTCGAGAAATGAGCAGTTCTTC.

In this sample, this clone turned up once. This chain uses TRBV2 with TRBJ1-4, with no clear D. CDR1 is SNHLY and CDR2 is FYNNEI in the germline V gene. Between the trimmed V and J ends, which lost 6 bases and 5 bases, there was a span of 22 bases. The CDR3 loop spans 17 amino acids. CDR3: CASSVQKGVPLNEKLFF. CDR3 coding DNA: TGTGCCAGCAGCGTACAGAAGGGAGTACCCTTAAATGAAAAACTGTTTTTT.